A single sample gave rise to the 25 T cell receptor beta chains below, sequenced in a study of molecular identifiers for immune sequencing clone quantification. TCRdb analysed the PCR reads with MiXCR anew, one entry per CDR3 protein. The table has fewer than 350,000 distinct CDR3 sequences, over 20% seen once; the top ten hold 0.7% to 0.95%. The sample taken for sequencing was naive CD8+ T cells from blood, with Jurkat cell RNA spiked in. Subset here: FACS-sorted CD8+CD4-CCR7+CD45RA+ naive T cells. The receptor set was obtained from a human donor in good health. Some libraries in this study had Jurkat cell RNA spiked in.

In the case of this clonotype: This clone may be a read error of a much larger clone one base away. The CDR3 DNA reads TGCAGTGCTGACAAGGGAAGCTCCTGCGAGCAGTACTTC. It encodes CSADKGSSCEQYF. The rearrangement links TRBV20-1 to TRBJ2-7; no firm D call. Germline V gene sequence: CDR1 DFQATT, CDR2 SNEGSKA (reference sequence). The length of the CDR3 is 13 residues.

This clonotype appeared many times. The V call is TRBV29-1, the J call TRBJ1-4; 7 bases are a match to TRBD1. The length of the CDR3 is 16 residues. In germline, CDR1 is SQVTM, CDR2 ANQGSEA. The ends lost 0 bases at V and 4 bases at J; junction bases unmatched: 8. The CDR3 protein is CSVEDPADRINEKLFF. The CDR3 nucleotides are TGCAGCGTTGAAGATCCAGCGGACAGGATTAATGAAAAACTGTTTTTT.

This clonotype was found once. Possible read error: a much larger clone is one base away. This sequence joins TRBV6-5 and TRBJ2-7; D unclear. Germline V gives CDR1 MNHEY, CDR2 SVGAGI. The CDR3 has 13 amino acids. This CDR3 is CASSYSAGYAQYF. DNA for the CDR3: TGTGCCAGCAGTTACTCGGCCGGCTACGCGCAGTACTTC.

This clonotype appeared a few times. V is TRBV30 and J is TRBJ2-3; 7 bases line up with TRBD2. CDR1 GTSNPN and CDR2 SVGIG come from the germline V gene (reference sequence). Trimming cost V 1 base and J 4 bases; bases outside gene matches: 8. The CDR3 runs 15 residues. The CDR3 sequence: CAWSESGAVPDTQYF. In nucleotides, the CDR3 is TGTGCCTGGAGTGAAAGCGGGGCGGTTCCAGATACGCAGTATTTT.

The CDR3 bases are TGTGCCAGCAGCGGTCCGGGACCCGTATTTTTGGATACGCAGTATTTT. As protein: CASSGPGPVFLDTQYF. The V gene is TRBV11-2, the J gene TRBJ2-3, with D perhaps given as TRBD1 or TRBD2 (5 bases each). The CDR3 extends over 16 amino acids. Between the trimmed V and J ends, which lost 5 bases and 6 bases, there was a span of 21 bases. Looked up from germline, CDR1 is SGHAT and CDR2 is FQNNGV.

J is TRBJ2-3 and V is TRBV6-1; D not certain. Trimming took off 3 bases at V and 6 bases at J, with 4 bases between the two ends. The germline V gene encodes CDR1 MNHNS and CDR2 SASEGT. This CDR3 spans 11 amino acids. The DNA for the CDR3 is TGTGCCAGCAGTGATTTCGATACGCAGTATTTT. This codes for CASSDFDTQYF.

A few counts support this clonotype. The chain joins TRBV28 to TRBJ2-7; 8 positions match TRBD1. This CDR3 has 17 residues. Trimming took 6 bases from V and 2 from J; bases not matched to a gene: 15. Germline CDR1 reads MDHEN; CDR2 reads SYDVKM. The CDR3 here is CASSSAVDRGPPYEQYF. The DNA of the CDR3 is TGTGCCAGCAGCTCAGCCGTCGACAGGGGACCCCCCTACGAGCAGTACTTC.

As concerns this clonotype: A single base separates this from a much larger clone, so it may be a read error. This chain joins TRBV13 and TRBJ1-1; TRBD1 aligns across 8 bases. CDR3 length: 15 amino acids. Germline CDR1 reads PRHDT; CDR2 reads FYEKMQ (reference sequence). Here the CDR3 reads CASSPTGQGGTEALF. Here the CDR3 DNA reads TGTGCCAGCAGCCCCACCGGACAGGGTGGAACTGAAGCTCTCTTT.

Note on this clonotype: Possible read error: a much larger clone is one base away. This chain joins TRBV12-3 or TRBV12-4 and TRBJ1-1, with D unresolved. The CDR3 length is 14 residues. Between the trimmed V and J ends, which lost 5 bases and 2 bases, there was a span of 12 bases. The DNA of the CDR3 is TGTGCCAGCAGTACGGCCGGGAGAAACACTGAAGCTTTCTTT. Translated: CASSTAGRNTEAFF.

On this clonotype: A junction end diverges from the germline sequence, so it may reflect a read error. The rearrangement links TRBV7-8 to TRBJ2-3, with a weak D call TRBD2 (5 bases). Germline V gene lookup returns CDR1 SGHVS and CDR2 FQNEAQ. The CDR3 extends over 19 amino acids. The CDR3 is CASSLLFEGARFPTNTQYF. DNA of the CDR3: TGTGCCAGCAGCCTCCTATTCGAGGGCGCAAGATTTCCCACAAATACGCAGTATTTT. Full variable domain (rest looked up from reference TRBV7-8 and TRBJ2-3): GAGVSQSPRYKVAKRGQDVALRCDPISGHVSLFWYQQALGQGPEFLTYFQNEAQLDKSGLPSDRFFAERPEGSVSTLKIQRTQQEDSAVYLCASSLLFEGARFPTNTQYFGPGTRLTVL.

Concerning this clonotype: A much larger clonotype is one base distant, so this may be a read error. DNA for the CDR3: TGCAGTGCTATACTCCCGGAGGGTGAAAAACCGTTTTTT. This encodes CSAILPEGEKPFF. The genes are TRBV20-1 and TRBJ1-4; no clear D gene. The CDR3 sequence is 13 residues long. Germline V gene lookup returns CDR1 DFQATT and CDR2 SNEGSKA (reference sequence).

There are a few counts of this clonotype. The chain carries TRBV6-1 and TRBJ2-6; 10 bases agree with TRBD1. The CDR3 covers 18 residues. CDR1 and CDR2 from the germline V gene are MNHNS and SASEGT. V gave up 5 bases and J gave up 4 bases; unmatched junction bases: 11. CDR3 sequence (DNA): TGTGCCAGCAGTCAGACCGGGACAGGGGTTATCGGGGCCAACGTCCTGACTTTC. It codes for CASSQTGTGVIGANVLTF.

This clonotype appeared many times. The chain joins TRBV15 to TRBJ1-1, with 10 bases lining up with TRBD1. V dropped 3 bases and J dropped 5; count of bases not matched to a gene: 6. The CDR3 has 15 amino acids. Germline V gives CDR1 LNHNV, CDR2 YYDKDF (reference sequence). The CDR3 bases are TGTGCCACCAGCAGGAGACAGGGGGCAGGGACTGAAGCTTTCTTT. The encoded protein is CATSRRQGAGTEAFF.

On this clonotype itself: This sequence may be a read error, since a much larger clone differs from it by one base. The chain links TRBV4-3 to TRBJ2-3; unclear D gene. The last part of the DNA fits TRBJ1-5 better; the J call may be wrong. The CDR3 totals 16 residues. Germline lookup yields CDR1 LGHNA and CDR2 YSLEER. The CDR3 DNA reads TGCGCCAGCAGCCAGGGTAGCCAAGCCCCCACAGATACGCAGCATTTT. Residues: CASSQGSQAPTDTQHF.

In its sample, this clonotype was seen many times. This sequence joins TRBV6-1 and TRBJ2-3; possibly TRBD1 for D (6 bases). This CDR3 is built from 12 residues. Germline V gene data show CDR1 as MNHNS and CDR2 as SASEGT. V was clipped by 6 bases and J by 6 bases, with 10 bases between them. CDR3 in DNA: TGTGCCAGCAGGTACAGGGCTGATACGCAGTATTTT. It encodes CASRYRADTQYF.

This chain uses TRBV7-9 with TRBJ1-1; possibly TRBD1 for D (6 bases). Germline lookup yields CDR1 SEHNR and CDR2 FQNEAQ (reference sequence). Trimming removed 2 bases from V and 11 bases from J, with 21 bases in between. The CDR3 runs 15 residues. The DNA of the CDR3 is TGTGCCAGCAGCTTAATGTGGGGGGCGCGGCCTGCCGCTTTCTTT. The encoded protein is CASSLMWGARPAAFF. Supplemented by reference TRBV7-9 and TRBJ1-1, the full variable domain reads DTGVSQNPRHKITKRGQNVTFRCDPISEHNRLYWYRQTLGQGPEFLTYFQNEAQLEKSRLLSDRFSAERPKGSFSTLEIQRTEQGDSAMYLCASSLMWGARPAAFFGQGTRLTVV.

This clonotype turned up a few times. The chain combines TRBV9 with TRBJ2-1, with a tentative D call TRBD1 (5 bases). Trimming took off 0 bases at V and 2 bases at J, with 6 bases between the two ends. This CDR3 is built from 14 residues. Looked up from germline, CDR1 is SGDLS and CDR2 is YYNGEE. CDR3 sequence: CASSVAGTYNEQFF. CDR3 nucleotide sequence: TGTGCCAGCAGCGTAGCAGGGACCTACAATGAGCAGTTCTTC.

About this clonotype: This clone may be a read error of a much larger clone one base away. The chain employs TRBV7-7 and TRBJ1-3; no definite D call. The CDR3 totals 15 residues. The germline CDR1 and CDR2 sequences are SSHAT and FNYEAQ (reference sequence). CDR3 loop: CASSPGRNAGSTIYF. The CDR3 DNA sequence: TGTGCCAGCAGCCCAGGTAGAAATGCTGGAAGCACCATATATTTT.

This clonotype was seen many times. V is TRBV5-6 and J is TRBJ1-4, with 11 bases aligning to TRBD1. CDR3 length equals 14 residues. Germline CDR1 SGHDT, CDR2 YYEEEE. The junction had 4 bases not matched to a gene; V was cut back by 4 bases and J by 8 bases. The chain's CDR3 is CASSHGTGGEKLFF. CDR3 coding DNA: TGTGCCAGCAGCCATGGGACAGGGGGAGAAAAACTGTTTTTT.

This clonotype was seen at least ten times. V gene TRBV29-1 combines with J gene TRBJ2-7; 11 bases line up with TRBD2. The CDR3 runs 15 residues. Germline V gives CDR1 SQVTM, CDR2 ANQGSEA. The V and J ends lost 2 bases and 2 bases, in that order; junction bases with no gene match: 5. This CDR3 is CSVELTSGGAYEQYF. CDR3 DNA: TGCAGCGTTGAACTCACTAGCGGGGGAGCCTACGAGCAGTACTTC.

The table lists this clonotype with a count of one. Germline is not matched at one junction end, which may reflect a read error. The V and J genes are TRBV7-9 and TRBJ2-5; possible D gene TRBD1, 5 bases. Germline V lookup: CDR1 SEHNR, CDR2 FQNEAQ (reference sequence). This CDR3 region has 13 residues. The chain's CDR3 is CASSASREESQYF. CDR3 nucleotides: TGTGCCAGCAGCGCGAGCAGGGAAGAGAGCCAGTACTTC. Combining the CDR3 with reference TRBV7-9 and TRBJ2-5 gives the whole variable domain DTGVSQNPRHKITKRGQNVTFRCDPISEHNRLYWYRQTLGQGPEFLTYFQNEAQLEKSRLLSDRFSAERPKGSFSTLEIQRTEQGDSAMYLCASSASREESQYFGPGTRLLVL.

This clonotype has just a few counts. CDR3 coding DNA: TGCAGTGCTAGAGACGCGGACAGGGGCACCTACGAGCAGTACTTC. Translation gives CSARDADRGTYEQYF. The rearrangement links TRBV20-1 to TRBJ2-7, with 9 bases lining up with TRBD1. Per germline, CDR1 DFQATT and CDR2 SNEGSKA (reference sequence). V shed 0 bases, J shed 2 bases, and the junction held 5 bases outside the gene matches. This CDR3 comprises 15 residues.

Concerning this clonotype: A read error may be the cause here, since a much bigger clone is one base away. The genes are TRBV7-9 and TRBJ1-1; D possibly corresponds to TRBD1 (5 bases). CDR1 is SEHNR, CDR2 FQNEAQ, per germline (reference sequence). Trimming cost V 5 bases and J 10 bases, with 20 bases left between them. The CDR3 extends over 14 amino acids. CDR3 sequence (DNA): TGTGCCAGCAGCCCATTCTCGGGGGGTGATGGAGCTTTCTTT. Amino acids: CASSPFSGGDGAFF.

As concerns this clonotype: A much larger clone lies one base from this, so it may be a read error. Lacking the conserved final phenylalanine or tryptophan, this CDR3 likely reflects a read error. This chain connects TRBV19 to TRBJ2-7; the D is unclear. Per germline, CDR1 LNHDA and CDR2 SQIVND (reference sequence). The CDR3 consists of 12 residues. Trimming stripped 8 bases from V and 6 bases from J, with 14 bases between. The CDR3, as DNA: TGTGCCAGTGTTTCCCCACCGGGCGAGCAGTACCTC. Translating it yields CASVSPPGEQYL.

Many counts were recorded for this clonotype. This chain uses TRBV5-1 with TRBJ1-4; 10 bases are a match to TRBD1. V lost 3 bases, J lost 6 bases, and 2 bases stayed unmatched. Per the germline V gene, CDR1 is SGHRS and CDR2 is YFSETQ. This CDR3 has 14 amino acids. This CDR3 reads CASSSGTGDEKLFF. CDR3 bases: TGCGCCAGCAGCTCAGGGACAGGGGATGAAAAACTGTTTTTT. Full variable domain (missing parts from reference TRBV5-1 and TRBJ1-4): KAGVTQTPRYLIKTRGQQVTLSCSPISGHRSVSWYQQTPGQGLQFLFEYFSETQRNKGNFPGRFSGRQFSNSRSEMNVSTLELGDSALYLCASSSGTGDEKLFFGSGTQLSVL.